This T cell receptor (beta chain) was captured in a study of T cells after yellow fever vaccination. Study in general: It was SMART-Seq v4 Ultra Low Input that prepared the fractions with low cell numbers.

Germline V CDR1 and CDR2: DFQATT, SNEGSKA (reference sequence). Trimming left V 4 bases short and J 6 bases short, with 11 bases between. The CDR3 runs to 12 residues. A few counts support this clonotype. Its cognate antigen is unknown. TCRdb ran MiXCR on the 5' RACE reads and lists one entry per CDR3 protein. The table records about 360,000 distinct CDR3 sequences, 6.2% of them present only once. Study observations and caveats: The booster response re-showed most primary clones: 95% to 96% CD4, 88% CD8. A weaker but faster secondary response was observed, peaking on day 5 versus 15.

The source material was PBMCs, sampled 5 days after the yellow fever booster vaccination. The rearrangement uses TRBV20-1 and TRBJ2-3; D possibly corresponds to TRBD2 (5 bases). This clonotype was obtained from a man in his thirties or forties who received the YFV17D yellow fever vaccine. This chain's CDR3 is CSAKGRVDTQYF. CDR3 DNA: TGCAGTGCTAAAGGGAGAGTGGATACGCAGTATTTT.